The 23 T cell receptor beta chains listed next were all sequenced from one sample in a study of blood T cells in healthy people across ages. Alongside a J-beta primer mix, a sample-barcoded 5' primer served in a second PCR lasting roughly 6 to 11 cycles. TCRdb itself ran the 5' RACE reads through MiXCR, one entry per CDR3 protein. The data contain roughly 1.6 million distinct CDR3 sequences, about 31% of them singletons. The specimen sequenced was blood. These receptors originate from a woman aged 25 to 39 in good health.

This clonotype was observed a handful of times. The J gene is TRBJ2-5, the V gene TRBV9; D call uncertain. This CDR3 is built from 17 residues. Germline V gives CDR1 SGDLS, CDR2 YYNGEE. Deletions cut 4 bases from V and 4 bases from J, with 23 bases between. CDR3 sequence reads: CASSPHARSRTGETQYF. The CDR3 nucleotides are TGTGCCAGCAGCCCCCATGCACGTTCGAGAACCGGAGAGACCCAGTACTTC.

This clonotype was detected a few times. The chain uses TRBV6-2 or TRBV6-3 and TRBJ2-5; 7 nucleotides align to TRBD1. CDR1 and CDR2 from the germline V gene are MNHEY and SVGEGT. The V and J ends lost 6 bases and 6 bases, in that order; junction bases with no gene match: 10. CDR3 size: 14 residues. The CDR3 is CASSPTGARKTQYF. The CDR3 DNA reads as TGTGCCAGCAGCCCTACAGGGGCTCGAAAGACCCAGTACTTC.

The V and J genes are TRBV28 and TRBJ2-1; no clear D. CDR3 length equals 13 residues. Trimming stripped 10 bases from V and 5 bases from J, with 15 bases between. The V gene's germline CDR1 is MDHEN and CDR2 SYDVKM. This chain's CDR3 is CATSLADHNEQFF. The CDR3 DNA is TGTGCCACCTCGCTGGCGGATCACAATGAGCAGTTCTTC.

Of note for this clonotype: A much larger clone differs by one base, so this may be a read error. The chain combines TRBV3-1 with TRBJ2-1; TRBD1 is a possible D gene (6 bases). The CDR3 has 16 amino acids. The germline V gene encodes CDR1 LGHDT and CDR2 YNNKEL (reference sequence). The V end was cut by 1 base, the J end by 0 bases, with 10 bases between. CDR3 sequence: CASSQGGRSSYNEQFF. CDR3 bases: TGTGCCAGCAGCCAAGGGGGGCGGAGCTCCTACAATGAGCAGTTCTTC.

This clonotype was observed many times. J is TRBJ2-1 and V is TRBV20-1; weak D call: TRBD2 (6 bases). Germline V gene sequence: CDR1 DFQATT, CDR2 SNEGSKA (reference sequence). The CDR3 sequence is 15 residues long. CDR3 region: CRILGRDQNVNEQFF. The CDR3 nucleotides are TGCAGGATCTTAGGGCGGGACCAGAACGTCAATGAGCAGTTCTTC.

The CDR3 coding sequence is TGTGCCAGCAGCCAAGATATTGCGGAGGGGGCGAGCTATGGCTACACCTTC. Its protein product is CASSQDIAEGASYGYTF. The chain employs TRBV4-2 and TRBJ1-2; 7 bases fit TRBD1. With 0 bases clipped from V and 4 bases from J, the junction kept 11 bases outside the gene matches. Germline V CDR1 and CDR2: LGHNA, YNFKEQ. The CDR3 has 17 residues.

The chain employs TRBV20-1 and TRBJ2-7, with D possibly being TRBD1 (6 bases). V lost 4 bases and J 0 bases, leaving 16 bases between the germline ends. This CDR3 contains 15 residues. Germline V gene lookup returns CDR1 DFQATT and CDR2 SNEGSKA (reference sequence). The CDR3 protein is CSATTGWESSYEQYF. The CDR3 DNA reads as TGCAGTGCTACCACAGGGTGGGAGAGCTCCTACGAGCAGTACTTC.

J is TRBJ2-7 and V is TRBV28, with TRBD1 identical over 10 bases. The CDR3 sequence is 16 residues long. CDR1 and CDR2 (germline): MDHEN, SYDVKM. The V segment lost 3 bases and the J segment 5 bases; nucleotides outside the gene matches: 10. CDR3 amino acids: CASSLGPGQGINEQYF. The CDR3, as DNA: TGTGCCAGCAGTTTGGGGCCGGGACAGGGGATAAACGAGCAGTACTTC. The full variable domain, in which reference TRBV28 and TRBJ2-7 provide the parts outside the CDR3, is DVKVTQSSRYLVKRTGEKVFLECVQDMDHENMFWYRQDPGLGLRLIYFSYDVKMKEKGDIPEGYSVSREKKERFSLILESASTNQTSMYLCASSLGPGQGINEQYFGPGTRLTVT.

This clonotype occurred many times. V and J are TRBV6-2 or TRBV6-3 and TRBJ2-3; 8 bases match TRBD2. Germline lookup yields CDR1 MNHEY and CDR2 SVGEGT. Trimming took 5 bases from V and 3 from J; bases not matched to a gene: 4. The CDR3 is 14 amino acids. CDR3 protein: CASSTGGGTDTQYF. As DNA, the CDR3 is TGTGCCAGCAGTACGGGGGGGGGAACAGATACGCAGTATTTT.

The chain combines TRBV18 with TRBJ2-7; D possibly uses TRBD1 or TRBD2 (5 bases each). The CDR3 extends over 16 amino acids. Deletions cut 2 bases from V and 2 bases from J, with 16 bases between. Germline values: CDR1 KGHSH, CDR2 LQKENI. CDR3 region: CASSPKRQGATYEQYF. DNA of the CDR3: TGTGCCAGCTCACCAAAAAGGCAGGGAGCGACCTACGAGCAGTACTTC. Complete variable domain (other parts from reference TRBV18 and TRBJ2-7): NAGVMQNPRHLVRRRGQEARLRCSPMKGHSHVYWYRQLPEEGLKFMVYLQKENIIDESGMPKERFSAEFPKEGPSILRIQQVVRGDSAAYFCASSPKRQGATYEQYFGPGTRLTVT.

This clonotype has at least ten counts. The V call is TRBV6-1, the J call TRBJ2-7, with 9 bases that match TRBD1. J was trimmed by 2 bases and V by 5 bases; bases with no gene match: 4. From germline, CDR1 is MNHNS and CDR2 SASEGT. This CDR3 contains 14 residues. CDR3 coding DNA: TGTGCCAGCAGTTCCCGGGACAGGGCCTACGAGCAGTACTTC. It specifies CASSSRDRAYEQYF.

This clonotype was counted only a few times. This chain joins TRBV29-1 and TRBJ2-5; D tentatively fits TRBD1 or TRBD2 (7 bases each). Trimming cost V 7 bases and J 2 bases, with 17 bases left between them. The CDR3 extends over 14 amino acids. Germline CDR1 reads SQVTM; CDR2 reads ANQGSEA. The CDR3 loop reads CSGGGQSLQETQYF. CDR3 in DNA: TGCAGCGGGGGGGGACAGTCCCTTCAAGAGACCCAGTACTTC.

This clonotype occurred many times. In nucleotides, the CDR3 is TGTGCCAGCAGTTTTTCGGGGGGAGGCTATGGCTACACCTTC. Translation: CASSFSGGGYGYTF. V usage is TRBV28 and J usage is TRBJ1-2; maybe TRBD1 (5 bases). CDR3 length: 14 residues. CDR1 and CDR2 (germline): MDHEN, SYDVKM. The germline V and J ends were trimmed by 3 bases and 4 bases, with 12 bases remaining between them.

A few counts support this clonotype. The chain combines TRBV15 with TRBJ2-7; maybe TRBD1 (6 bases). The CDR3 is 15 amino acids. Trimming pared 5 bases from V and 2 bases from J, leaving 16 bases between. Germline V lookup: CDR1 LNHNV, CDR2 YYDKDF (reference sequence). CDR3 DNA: TGTGCCACCAGCGCGACAGGTCGGAGTCCCTACGAGCAGTACTTC. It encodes CATSATGRSPYEQYF.

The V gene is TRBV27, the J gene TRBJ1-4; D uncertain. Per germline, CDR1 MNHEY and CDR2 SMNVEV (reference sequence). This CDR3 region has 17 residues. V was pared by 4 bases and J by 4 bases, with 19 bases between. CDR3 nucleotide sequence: TGTGCCAGCAGTTACCTAAAGGCGTCACCGGGTAATGAAAAACTGTTTTTT. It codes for CASSYLKASPGNEKLFF.

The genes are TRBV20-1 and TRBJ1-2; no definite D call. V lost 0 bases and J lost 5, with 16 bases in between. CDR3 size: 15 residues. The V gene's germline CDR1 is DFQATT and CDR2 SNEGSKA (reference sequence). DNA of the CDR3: TGCAGTGCTAGAGATCTTTGGGTGAGGGTTTATGGCTACACCTTC. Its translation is CSARDLWVRVYGYTF.

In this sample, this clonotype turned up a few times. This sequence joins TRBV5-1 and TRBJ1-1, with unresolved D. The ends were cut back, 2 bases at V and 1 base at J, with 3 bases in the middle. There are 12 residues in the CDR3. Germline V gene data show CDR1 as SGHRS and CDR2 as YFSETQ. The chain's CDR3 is CASSFTNTEAFF. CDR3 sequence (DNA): TGCGCCAGCAGCTTTACGAACACTGAAGCTTTCTTT. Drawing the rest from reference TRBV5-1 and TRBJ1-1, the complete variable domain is KAGVTQTPRYLIKTRGQQVTLSCSPISGHRSVSWYQQTPGQGLQFLFEYFSETQRNKGNFPGRFSGRQFSNSRSEMNVSTLELGDSALYLCASSFTNTEAFFGQGTRLTVV.

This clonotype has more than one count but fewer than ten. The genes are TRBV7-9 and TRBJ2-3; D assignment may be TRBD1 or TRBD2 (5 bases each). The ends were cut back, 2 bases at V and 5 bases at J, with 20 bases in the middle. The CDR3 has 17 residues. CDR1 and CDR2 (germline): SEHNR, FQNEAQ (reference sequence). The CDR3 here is CASSLTSVGTVIDTQYF. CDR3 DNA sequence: TGTGCCAGCAGCTTAACGTCGGTAGGGACGGTTATAGATACGCAGTATTTT.

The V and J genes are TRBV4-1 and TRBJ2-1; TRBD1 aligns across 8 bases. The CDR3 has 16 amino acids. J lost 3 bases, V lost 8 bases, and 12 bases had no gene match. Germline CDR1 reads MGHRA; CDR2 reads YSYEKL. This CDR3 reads CASAPLRQGHYNEQFF. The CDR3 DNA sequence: TGCGCCAGCGCCCCCCTCAGACAGGGGCACTACAATGAGCAGTTCTTC.

The CDR3 reads CASSESWQGVLTF. CDR3 in DNA: TGCGCCAGCAGTGAGTCGTGGCAGGGGGTCCTGACTTTC. This chain connects TRBV10-2 to TRBJ2-6, with D possibly matching TRBD1 (6 bases). The CDR3 is 13 residues long. V was cut by 0 bases and J by 13 bases, with 10 bases left in between. Germline V gene lookup returns CDR1 WSHSY and CDR2 SAAADI.

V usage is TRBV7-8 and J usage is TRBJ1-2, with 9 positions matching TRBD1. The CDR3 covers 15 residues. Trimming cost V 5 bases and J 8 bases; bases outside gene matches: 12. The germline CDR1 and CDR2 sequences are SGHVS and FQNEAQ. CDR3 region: CASSHLWDRAAGYTF. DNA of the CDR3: TGTGCCAGCAGCCACCTCTGGGACAGGGCGGCCGGCTACACCTTC.

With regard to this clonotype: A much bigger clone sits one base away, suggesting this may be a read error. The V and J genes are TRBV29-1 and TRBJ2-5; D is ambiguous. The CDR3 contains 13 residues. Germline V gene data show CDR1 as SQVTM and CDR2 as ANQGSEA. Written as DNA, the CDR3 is TGCAGCGTTGAGCGTGGGTACCAAGAGACCCATTACTTC. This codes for CSVERGYQETHYF.

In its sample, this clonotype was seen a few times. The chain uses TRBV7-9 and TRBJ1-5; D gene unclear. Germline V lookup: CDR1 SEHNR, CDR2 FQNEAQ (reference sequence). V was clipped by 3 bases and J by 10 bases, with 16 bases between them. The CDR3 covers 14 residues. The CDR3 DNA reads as TGTGCCAGCAGCTTCGCCTACCGGGCAGGTCCCCAGCATTTT. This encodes CASSFAYRAGPQHF. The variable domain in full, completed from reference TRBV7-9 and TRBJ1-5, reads DTGVSQNPRHKITKRGQNVTFRCDPISEHNRLYWYRQTLGQGPEFLTYFQNEAQLEKSRLLSDRFSAERPKGSFSTLEIQRTEQGDSAMYLCASSFAYRAGPQHFGDGTRLSIL.